This paragraph covers one TCR beta chain sequence. These data belong to a study of blood T cell repertoires in COVID-19. Across the whole study: Samples of COVID-19 (acute and convalescent) were obtained from the United States, Italy and Spain. PBMCs, B-cell-depleted T cells, or T cells provided the cDNA or gDNA that made up the material.

Germline CDR1 is MDHEN and CDR2 is SYDVKM. V gave up 3 bases and J gave up 5 bases, with 13 bases separating them. The CDR3 length is 14 residues. Study processing details: How many nucleated cells were present was estimated from reference gene primer amplification. Only in-frame clones appear in the TCRdb table, and some are missing; sequencing was by immunoSEQ multiplex PCR. Clonal size and the V and J genes are those of that table, whereas D and trimming came from the DNA. The data contain about 130,000 clones, over 60% of them seen just once; the ten biggest clones take up 1.5% to 2%. Source material: peripheral blood. This clonotype was sampled from an older woman with acute or convalescent COVID-19. This chain links TRBV28 with TRBJ2-5, with D possibly being TRBD1 (7 bases). Here the CDR3 DNA reads TGTGCCAGCAGTTTCAGGAGGGGGCCCGAGACCCAGTACTTC. Its translation is CASSFRRGPETQYF.